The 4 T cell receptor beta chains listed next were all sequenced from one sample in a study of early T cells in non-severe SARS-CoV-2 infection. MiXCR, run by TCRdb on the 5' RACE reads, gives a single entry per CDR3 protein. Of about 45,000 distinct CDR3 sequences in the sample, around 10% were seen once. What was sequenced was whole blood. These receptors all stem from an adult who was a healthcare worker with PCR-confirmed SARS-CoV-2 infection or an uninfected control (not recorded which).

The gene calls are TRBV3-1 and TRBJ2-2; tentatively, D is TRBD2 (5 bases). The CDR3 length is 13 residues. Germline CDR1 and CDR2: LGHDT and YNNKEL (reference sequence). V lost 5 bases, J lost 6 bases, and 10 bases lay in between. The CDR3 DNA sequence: TGTGCCAGCAGCACTAAGGGAGCCGGGGAGCTGTTTTTT. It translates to CASSTKGAGELFF.

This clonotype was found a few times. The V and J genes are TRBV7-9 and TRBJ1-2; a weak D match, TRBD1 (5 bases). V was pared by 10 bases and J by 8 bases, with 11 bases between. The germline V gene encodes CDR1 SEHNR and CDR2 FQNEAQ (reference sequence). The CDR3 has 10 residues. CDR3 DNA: TGTGCCACATCCGGGGCAGGCTACACCTTC. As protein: CATSGAGYTF.

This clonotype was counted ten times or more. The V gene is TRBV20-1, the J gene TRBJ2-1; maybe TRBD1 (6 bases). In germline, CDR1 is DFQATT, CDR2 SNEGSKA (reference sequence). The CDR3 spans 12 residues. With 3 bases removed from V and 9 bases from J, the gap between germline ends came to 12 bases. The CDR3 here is CSASNRVGEQFF. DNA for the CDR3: TGCAGTGCTAGCAACAGGGTGGGTGAGCAGTTCTTC.

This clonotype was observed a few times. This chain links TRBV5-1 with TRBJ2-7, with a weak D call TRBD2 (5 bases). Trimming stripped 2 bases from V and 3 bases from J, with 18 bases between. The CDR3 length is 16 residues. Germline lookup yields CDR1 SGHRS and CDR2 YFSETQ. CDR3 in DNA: TGCGCCAGCAGCTTAATACCCGGGAAAGGTAACTACGAGCAGTACTTC. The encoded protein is CASSLIPGKGNYEQYF.